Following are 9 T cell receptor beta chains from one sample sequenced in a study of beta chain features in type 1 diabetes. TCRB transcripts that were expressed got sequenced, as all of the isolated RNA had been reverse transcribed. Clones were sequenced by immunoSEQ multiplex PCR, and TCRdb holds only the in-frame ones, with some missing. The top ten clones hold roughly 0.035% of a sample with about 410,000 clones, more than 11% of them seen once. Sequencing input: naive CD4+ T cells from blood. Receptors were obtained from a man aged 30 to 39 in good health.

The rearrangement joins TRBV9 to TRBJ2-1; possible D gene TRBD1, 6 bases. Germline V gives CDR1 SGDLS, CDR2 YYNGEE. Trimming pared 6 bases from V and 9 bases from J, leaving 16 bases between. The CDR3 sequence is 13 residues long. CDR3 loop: CASTWTASGEQFF. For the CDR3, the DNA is TGTGCCAGCACCTGGACAGCCTCGGGTGAGCAGTTCTTC.

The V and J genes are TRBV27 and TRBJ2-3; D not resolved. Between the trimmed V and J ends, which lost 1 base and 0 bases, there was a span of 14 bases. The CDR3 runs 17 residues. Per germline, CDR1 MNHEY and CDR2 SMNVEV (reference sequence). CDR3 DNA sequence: TGTGCCAGCAGTTTATTAGCTCCCCCTGCTAGCACAGATACGCAGTATTTT. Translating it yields CASSLLAPPASTDTQYF.

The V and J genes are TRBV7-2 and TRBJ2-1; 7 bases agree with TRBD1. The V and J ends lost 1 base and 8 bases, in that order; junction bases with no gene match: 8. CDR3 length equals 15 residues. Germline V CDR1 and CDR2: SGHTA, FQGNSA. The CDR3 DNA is TGTGCCAGCAGCTTAGGTCCAGGGGGATCTCATGAGCAGTTCTTC. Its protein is CASSLGPGGSHEQFF.

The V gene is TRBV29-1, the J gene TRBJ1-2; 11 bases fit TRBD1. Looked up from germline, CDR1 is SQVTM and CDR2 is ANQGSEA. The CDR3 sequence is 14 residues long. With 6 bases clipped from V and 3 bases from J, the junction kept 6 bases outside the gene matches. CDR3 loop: CSVGQGAGDYGYTF. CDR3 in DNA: TGCAGCGTCGGACAGGGGGCTGGTGACTATGGCTACACCTTC. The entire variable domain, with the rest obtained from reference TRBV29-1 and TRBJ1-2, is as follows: SAVISQKPSRDICQRGTSLTIQCQVDSQVTMMFWYRQQPGQSLTLIATANQGSEATYESGFVIDKFPISRPNLTFSTLTVSNMSPEDSSIYLCSVGQGAGDYGYTFGSGTRLTVV.

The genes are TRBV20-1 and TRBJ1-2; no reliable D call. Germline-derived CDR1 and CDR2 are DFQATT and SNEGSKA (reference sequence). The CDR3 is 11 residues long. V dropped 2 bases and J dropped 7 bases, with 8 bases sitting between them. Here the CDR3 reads CSARRTSGYTF. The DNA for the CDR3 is TGCAGTGCTAGAAGGACGAGTGGCTACACCTTC.

The CDR3: CAWNGGGSLNSYNEQFF. The CDR3 nucleotides read TGTGCCTGGAACGGTGGCGGGAGTCTGAACTCCTACAATGAGCAGTTCTTC. The J gene is TRBJ2-1, the V gene TRBV30, with TRBD2 matching 7 bases. Trimming cost V 4 bases and J 0 bases; bases outside gene matches: 12. This CDR3 is built from 17 residues. From germline, CDR1 is GTSNPN and CDR2 SVGIG (reference sequence).

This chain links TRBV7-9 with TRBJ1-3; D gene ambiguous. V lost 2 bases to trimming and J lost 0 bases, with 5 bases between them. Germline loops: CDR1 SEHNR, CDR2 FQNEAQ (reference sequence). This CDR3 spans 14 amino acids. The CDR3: CASSLSLSGNTIYF. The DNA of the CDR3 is TGTGCCAGCAGCTTATCCCTCTCTGGAAACACCATATATTTT.

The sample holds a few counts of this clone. CDR3 DNA sequence: TGTGCCAGTAGTATAAGACTAGCCTCCTACAATGAGCAGTTCTTC. Encoded protein: CASSIRLASYNEQFF. The chain joins TRBV19 to TRBJ2-1, with TRBD2 matching over 7 bases. This CDR3 spans 15 amino acids. The germline gives CDR1 LNHDA, CDR2 SQIVND (reference sequence). The V and J ends lost 2 bases and 0 bases, in that order; junction bases with no gene match: 1.

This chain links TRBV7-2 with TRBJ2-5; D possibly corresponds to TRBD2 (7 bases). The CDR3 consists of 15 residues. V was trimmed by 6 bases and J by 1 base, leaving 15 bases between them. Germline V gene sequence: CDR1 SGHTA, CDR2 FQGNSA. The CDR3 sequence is CASRRGGGLQETQYF. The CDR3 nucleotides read TGTGCCAGCAGAAGAGGCGGGGGCCTCCAAGAGACCCAGTACTTC.